This T cell receptor (beta chain) was observed in a study of response to subunit inactivated influenza vaccine. The CDR3 length is 14 residues. V was pared by 0 bases and J by 4 bases, with 9 bases between. CDR1 and CDR2 from the germline V gene are LGHDT and YNNKEL (reference sequence). Findings of the study overall: Few additional T cells are recruited per seasonal influenza vaccination, authors suggested.

About this clonotype itself: Its antigen is not known.

TCRdb redid the calling of the RT-PCR reads with MiXCR, one entry per CDR3 protein. The table records hundreds of thousands of distinct CDR3 sequences, 12% to 15% of them present only once. This rearrangement joins TRBV3-1 to TRBJ1-1, with a tentative D call TRBD1 (5 bases). This clonotype was obtained from a man aged 45-65 years who received an inactivated influenza vaccine. Sequenced here: PBMCs from blood, sampled 14 days before vaccination. This CDR3 is CASSQDRGSTEAFF. DNA of the CDR3: TGTGCCAGCAGCCAAGATAGGGGAAGCACTGAAGCTTTCTTT.